This T cell receptor (beta chain) originates from a study of Ad26.COV2.S vaccination and SARS-CoV-2 variants. Study in general: Ad26.COV2.S, an intramuscular injection, was given once or twice 56 days apart.

This CDR3 contains 13 residues. The germline V gene encodes CDR1 MNHNS and CDR2 SASEGT. V lost 2 bases to trimming and J lost 4 bases, with 8 bases between them. Using immunoSEQ multiplex PCR, the repertoire was profiled, and TCRdb retains in-frame clones only, with some absent. The repertoire holds some 340,000 clones, with roughly 86% as singletons. Treatment indicated: 15 to 20 received Ad26.COV2.S at low or high dose, single or two shots; about 5 received placebo; per-sample allocation not given. Day 63 following the first vaccine or placebo injection was when the samples were taken. This receptor was identified in a person between 18 and 59 years old who received the Ad26.COV2.S COVID-19 vaccine or a placebo. The source was peripheral blood, collected in a trial of Ad26.COV2.S vaccine versus placebo. J is TRBJ1-2 and V is TRBV6-1, with D unclear. In nucleotides, the CDR3 is TGTGCCAGCAGTGAATCGGGATCCTATGGCTACACCTTC. This codes for CASSESGSYGYTF.